Here is one T cell receptor beta chain with its context. Methods used by the authors: Reference gene primer amplification gave nucleated cell count estimates. Data came from immunoSEQ multiplex PCR; TCRdb stores just in-frame clones and leaves some out. D and trimming were read from the DNA, whereas the V and J calls and clone size are those reported in that table. The table lists fewer than 350,000 clones, 89% of them singletons. Trimming removed 4 bases from V and 0 bases from J, with 10 bases in between. Germline V gives CDR1 MGHRA, CDR2 YSYEKL. The length of the CDR3 is 15 residues. The data were taken from a study of blood T cell repertoires in COVID-19. At the level of the study: Samples came from the United States, Italy and Spain, spanning acute and convalescent COVID-19.

Enrolled through a virtual design, the participants were between roughly 18 and 90 years of age and came from 24 US areas. Cohort 3 donors were reported recovered after two negative PCRs, clearance, or symptom resolution. This clonotype was obtained from a man aged 55 to 70 who had recovered from COVID-19. Material: PBMCs or T cells enriched from blood (not recorded which). This chain links TRBV4-1 with TRBJ1-3; D remains ambiguous. CDR3 sequence: CASSRAVPSGNTIYF. The CDR3 bases are TGCGCCAGCAGCCGGGCAGTCCCCTCTGGAAACACCATATATTTT.